This T cell receptor beta chain came from a study of vaccination effects on CD4 cells after COVID-19. Produced via immunoSEQ multiplex PCR; TCRdb's table is partial and in-frame only. Counted here are about 23,000 clones, approximately 73% occurring once; the ten biggest clones make up about 5%. Before sequencing, viral peptide pools were used by the ViraFEST assay to expand antigen-specific CD4+ T cells. When ten to eleven days of culture had elapsed, CD4+ T cells were isolated. All vaccine recipients tested negative for nucleocapsid antibodies and had never contracted SARS-CoV-2 infection. A density of roughly 2 million PBMC per well was used; these cells were cultured with around 11 IU/ml IL-2 and approximately 10 ug/ml peptides. In its sample, this clone was seen a few times. The antigen remains unidentified. The study's findings and limits: Of the vaccine-induced clones from healthy vaccinees, merely 1 of 255 recognized common cold coronaviruses as well.

This TCR came from a human donor who received a COVID-19 vaccine. Here the sequenced sample was CD4+ T cells from PBMCs cultured with SARS-CoV-2 spike peptides, taken before COVID-19 vaccination.

The CDR3 reads CASSADQNTVYGYTF. The CDR3 DNA reads TGTGCCAGCAGCGCGGATCAGAACACTGTCTATGGCTACACCTTC. This chain links TRBV5-4 with TRBJ1-2; no clear D gene. V shed 4 bases and J shed 4 bases, with 17 bases lying between them. The CDR3 sequence is 15 residues long. CDR1 is SGHNT and CDR2 is YYREEE in the germline V gene (reference sequence). Filled out from reference TRBV5-4 and TRBJ1-2, the complete variable domain reads ETGVTQSPTHLIKTRGQQVTLRCSSQSGHNTVSWYQQALGQGPQFIFQYYREEENGRGNFPPRFSGLQFPNYSSELNVNALELDDSALYLCASSADQNTVYGYTFGSGTRLTVV.